This T cell receptor beta chain was captured by sequencing in a study of blood T cell repertoires in COVID-19. Overall study context: Researchers got acute and convalescent COVID-19 samples from the United States, Italy and Spain. In each case, the material was cDNA or gDNA derived from T cells, B-cell-depleted T cells, or PBMCs.

Original analysis: Amplification of reference gene primers was used by the study to estimate nucleated cell counts. TCRdb keeps only in-frame clones here, not all; method: immunoSEQ multiplex PCR. For V, J and clone size, that table is used; D and trimming come from the DNA. Counted here are tens of thousands of clones, 80% to 90% occurring once; the ten biggest clones make up less than 1.5%. CDR3 length equals 21 residues. V lost 6 bases, J lost 1 base, and 19 bases stayed unmatched. Germline assignment: CDR1 MGHRA and CDR2 YSYEKL. The chain is built from TRBV4-1 and TRBJ2-2; 11 bases fit TRBD1. The clonotype comes from a woman aged 40 to 49 with acute or convalescent COVID-19. The source material was peripheral blood. The CDR3 DNA follows: TGCGCCAGCAGGAAAATACGGGGAGAGGGGGGACAGGGGGTGAACACCGGGGAGCTGTTTTTT. The encoded protein is CASRKIRGEGGQGVNTGELFF.